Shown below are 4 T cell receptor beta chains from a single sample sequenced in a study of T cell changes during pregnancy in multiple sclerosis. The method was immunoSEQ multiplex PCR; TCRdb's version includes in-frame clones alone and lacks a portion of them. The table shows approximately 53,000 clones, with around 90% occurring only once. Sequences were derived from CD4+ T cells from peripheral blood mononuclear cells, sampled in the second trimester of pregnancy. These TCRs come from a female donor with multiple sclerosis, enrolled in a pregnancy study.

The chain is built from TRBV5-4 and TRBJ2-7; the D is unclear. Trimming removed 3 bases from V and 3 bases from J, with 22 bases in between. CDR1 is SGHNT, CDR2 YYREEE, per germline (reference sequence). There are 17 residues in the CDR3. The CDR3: CASSSKIPTHPVYEQYF. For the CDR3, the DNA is TGTGCCAGCAGCTCAAAAATCCCCACTCACCCCGTCTACGAGCAGTACTTC.

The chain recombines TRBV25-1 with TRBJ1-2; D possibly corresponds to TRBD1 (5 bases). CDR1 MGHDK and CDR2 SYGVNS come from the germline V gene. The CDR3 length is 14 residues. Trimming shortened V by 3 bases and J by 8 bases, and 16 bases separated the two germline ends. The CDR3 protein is CASSDSGWTKGYTF. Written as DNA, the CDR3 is TGTGCCAGCAGTGACTCGGGCTGGACAAAGGGCTACACCTTC.

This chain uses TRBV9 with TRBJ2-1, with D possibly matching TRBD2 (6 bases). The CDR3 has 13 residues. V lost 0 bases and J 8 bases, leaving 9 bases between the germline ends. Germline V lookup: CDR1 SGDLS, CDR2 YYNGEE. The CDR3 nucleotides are TGTGCCAGCAGCGTAGCGGGGGTGGATGAGCAGTTCTTC. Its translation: CASSVAGVDEQFF.

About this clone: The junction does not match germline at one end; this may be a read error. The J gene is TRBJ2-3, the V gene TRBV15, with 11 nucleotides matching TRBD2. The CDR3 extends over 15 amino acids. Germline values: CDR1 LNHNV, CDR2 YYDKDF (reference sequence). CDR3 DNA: TGTGCCACGAGCAGACTAGCGGGATCCCCAGATACGCAGTATTTT. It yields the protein CATSRLAGSPDTQYF. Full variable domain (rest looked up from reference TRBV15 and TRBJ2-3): DAMVIQNPRYQVTQFGKPVTLSCSQTLNHNVMYWYQQKSSQAPKLLFHYYDKDFNNEADTPDNFQSRRPNTSFCFLDIRSPGLGDTAMYLCATSRLAGSPDTQYFGPGTRLTVL.